This T cell receptor beta chain was sequenced during a study of T cell repertoires in cytomegalovirus infection. Study context: HLA-B-restricted CMV epitopes that are well studied, plus recently identified HLA-C-restricted ones, were used by the study. Carrying CMV and the relevant HLA type showed in public TCR beta signatures.

Concerning this clonotype: Its antigen remains unknown.

One entry per CDR3 protein, called by TCRdb with MiXCR from the reads. Of about 69,000 distinct CDR3 sequences listed, about 30% are singletons. Trimming left V 1 base short and J 5 bases short, with 7 bases between. The CDR3 is 13 residues long. Looked up from germline, CDR1 is SGHVS and CDR2 is FNYEAQ. General study results and limits: Across the ex vivo response, the dominant clonotypes were HLA-C-restricted CMV-specific TCR beta clonotypes.

The receptor's source is a human donor in good health (CMV status not recorded). Some clones in this sample may be carry-over from other donors' samples. The chain uses TRBV7-6 and TRBJ2-3; D remains ambiguous. Sequences were derived from CD8+ T cells from cultured PBMCs, sampled from culture after CMV antigen stimulation. In DNA form, the CDR3 reads TGTGCCAGCAGCTTAGGGTGGGGAGATACGCAGTATTTT. Translated, it gives CASSLGWGDTQYF.